One and the same sample provided the 30 T cell receptor beta chains below, sequenced in a study of a mutant IDH1 vaccine in newly diagnosed glioma. No antigens are known for them. Here immunoSEQ multiplex PCR was the method, and the copy in TCRdb shows in-frame clones only, minus some. This table has about 32,000 clones, roughly 78% appearing once. This sample's time point: week 35, safety follow-up. Topical imiquimod was applied with each vaccine dose, which held 300 ug of mutant IDH1 20-mer peptide. The sample in question was PBMCs, obtained from a glioma patient whose treatment included an IDH1 peptide vaccine. The source of these receptors is a woman aged 40 to 55 with glioma.

This clone appeared a few times. This chain joins TRBV4-1 and TRBJ1-2; D is perhaps TRBD1 (5 bases). V lost 4 bases and J 5 bases, leaving 20 bases between the germline ends. The length of the CDR3 is 16 residues. Germline V CDR1 and CDR2: MGHRA, YSYEKL. DNA of the CDR3: TGCGCCAGCAGCCGAGGGGCTGCAGGTGCTTCTTATGGCTACACCTTC. Encoded protein: CASSRGAAGASYGYTF.

V is TRBV9 and J is TRBJ1-3; no reliable D call. CDR3 length equals 12 residues. Trimming shortened V by 0 bases and J by 4 bases, and 2 bases separated the two germline ends. Germline lookup yields CDR1 SGDLS and CDR2 YYNGEE. CDR3 nucleotides: TGTGCCAGCAGCGTAGACGGAAACACCATATATTTT. This sequence encodes CASSVDGNTIYF.

This clone has only a few counts. The chain has TRBV7-8 and TRBJ1-4; perhaps TRBD1 as D (5 bases). This CDR3 has 15 residues. Trimming took 3 bases from V and 8 from J, leaving 16 bases between them. Germline loops: CDR1 SGHVS, CDR2 FQNEAQ. CDR3 region: CASSFSPGVGEKLFF. The CDR3 DNA is TGTGCCAGCAGCTTCTCCCCGGGGGTAGGCGAAAAACTGTTTTTT.

The chain is built from TRBV6-5 and TRBJ1-2; D unresolved. CDR1 is MNHEY, CDR2 SVGAGI, per germline. The CDR3 is 15 amino acids. Trimming left V 6 bases short and J 8 bases short, with 22 bases between. The CDR3 coding sequence is TGTGCCAGCAGGGACGTCGGGGAGGGAGGGCTCGGCTACACCTTC. Translating it yields CASRDVGEGGLGYTF.

V usage is TRBV5-4 and J usage is TRBJ1-1; the D is unclear. This CDR3 spans 14 amino acids. CDR1 SGHNT and CDR2 YYREEE come from the germline V gene (reference sequence). Trimming removed 1 base at V and 0 bases at J, with 7 bases between. The CDR3 DNA sequence: TGTGCCAGCAGCTTGAGTATACTGAACACTGAAGCTTTCTTT. This sequence encodes CASSLSILNTEAFF.

This chain links TRBV30 with TRBJ1-1; D unclear. The V end was cut by 2 bases, the J end by 1 base, with 11 bases between. The CDR3 runs to 14 residues. Per the germline V gene, CDR1 is GTSNPN and CDR2 is SVGIG (reference sequence). The CDR3 is CAWSPDGQNTEAFF. The CDR3 DNA reads as TGTGCCTGGAGTCCGGACGGGCAGAACACTGAAGCTTTCTTT.

The CDR3: CASRGTGSYEQYF. For the CDR3, the DNA is TGTGCCAGCAGGGGGACAGGGTCCTACGAGCAGTACTTC. The chain combines TRBV11-1 with TRBJ2-7, with 9 bases identical to TRBD1. The germline V gene has CDR1 SGHAT and CDR2 FQDESV (reference sequence). This CDR3 is 13 amino acids long. The V segment lost 6 bases and the J segment 1 base; nucleotides outside the gene matches: 1.

V usage is TRBV20-1 and J usage is TRBJ2-1, with D hard to call. V was pared by 0 bases and J by 15 bases, with 12 bases between. The germline CDR1 and CDR2 sequences are DFQATT and SNEGSKA (reference sequence). The CDR3 loop spans 11 amino acids. The CDR3 DNA is TGCAGTGCTAGAGATAAGGCCGACCGGTTCTTC. It is translated as CSARDKADRFF.

J is TRBJ2-2 and V is TRBV6-1, with D tentatively TRBD1 or TRBD2 (5 bases each). With 7 bases removed from V and 7 bases from J, the gap between germline ends came to 16 bases. Per the germline V gene, CDR1 is MNHNS and CDR2 is SASEGT. The CDR3 has 14 residues. CDR3 loop: CASTPQGDNGELFF. CDR3 sequence (DNA): TGTGCCAGCACCCCCCAGGGAGATAACGGGGAGCTGTTTTTT.

This chain's CDR3 is CASSQVGTGELFF. CDR3 sequence (DNA): TGTGCCAGCAGCCAAGTAGGGACCGGGGAGCTGTTTTTT. The chain combines TRBV4-2 with TRBJ2-2; D is uncertain. CDR3 length: 13 residues. Deletions cut 1 base from V and 5 bases from J, with 5 bases between. CDR1 is LGHNA and CDR2 is YNFKEQ in the germline V gene.

This chain connects TRBV7-6 to TRBJ2-2, with 10 bases that match TRBD1. After removal of 6 bases from V and 6 bases from J, the junction contained 10 bases not matched to a gene. Germline values: CDR1 SGHVS, CDR2 FNYEAQ. This CDR3 has 16 amino acids. The CDR3 loop reads CASSRIPGTGAGELFF. DNA for the CDR3: TGTGCCAGCAGTCGGATCCCCGGGACAGGGGCCGGGGAGCTGTTTTTT.

The chain recombines TRBV2 with TRBJ2-3; no clear D. The V and J ends lost 6 bases and 6 bases respectively, with 7 bases between them. The CDR3 is made up of 11 amino acids. The germline CDR1 and CDR2 sequences are SNHLY and FYNNEI. The CDR3 protein is CASRAKDTQYF. The CDR3 bases are TGTGCCAGCAGGGCCAAGGATACGCAGTATTTT.

This chain's CDR3 is CASSLGGPGDTQYF. CDR3 DNA: TGTGCCAGCAGCCTGGGGGGACCGGGAGATACGCAGTATTTT. V gene TRBV7-2 combines with J gene TRBJ2-3, with D possibly TRBD2 on 6 matching bases. The V end was cut by 5 bases, the J end by 5 bases, with 14 bases between. The germline V gene has CDR1 SGHTA and CDR2 FQGNSA. The CDR3 loop spans 14 amino acids.

The genes are TRBV5-4 and TRBJ2-5, with TRBD2 matching 8 bases. From germline, CDR1 is SGHNT and CDR2 YYREEE (reference sequence). The CDR3 spans 17 residues. The ends lost 0 bases at V and 2 bases at J; junction bases unmatched: 9. CDR3 nucleotides: TGTGCCAGCAGCTTGGGTCAGGGGCGGGGGGCACAAGAGACCCAGTACTTC. As protein: CASSLGQGRGAQETQYF. The full variable domain, completed using reference TRBV5-4 and TRBJ2-5, is ETGVTQSPTHLIKTRGQQVTLRCSSQSGHNTVSWYQQALGQGPQFIFQYYREEENGRGNFPPRFSGLQFPNYSSELNVNALELDDSALYLCASSLGQGRGAQETQYFGPGTRLLVL.

The chain employs TRBV5-4 and TRBJ1-6, with 9 bases matching TRBD1. This CDR3 is built from 16 residues. With 3 bases clipped from V and 6 bases from J, the junction kept 7 bases outside the gene matches. Germline-derived CDR1 and CDR2 are SGHNT and YYREEE (reference sequence). In nucleotides, the CDR3 is TGTGCCAGCAGCTACAACAGGGGGCAAGGTAATTCACCCCTCCACTTT. Protein: CASSYNRGQGNSPLHF.

This chain links TRBV10-2 with TRBJ1-2; D ambiguous. Germline-derived CDR1 and CDR2 are WSHSY and SAAADI. The V end lost 0 bases, the J end lost 4 bases, and 3 bases lay between the germline ends. The CDR3 loop spans 12 amino acids. The CDR3 nucleotides read TGCGCCAGCAGTGAGTCTGGCTATGGCTACACCTTC. Amino acids: CASSESGYGYTF.

This clone was counted a single time. The chain has TRBV27 and TRBJ2-7; D might be TRBD1 (6 bases). The CDR3 totals 14 residues. Trimming removed 6 bases at V and 2 bases at J, with 14 bases between. CDR1 is MNHEY, CDR2 SMNVEV, per germline (reference sequence). CDR3 DNA sequence: TGTGCCAGCAGCCTCATGGGGGCACCCTACGAGCAGTACTTC. Its protein is CASSLMGAPYEQYF.

The chain employs TRBV6-1 and TRBJ2-7; D unresolved. The germline CDR1 and CDR2 sequences are MNHNS and SASEGT. V dropped 10 bases and J dropped 0 bases, with 16 bases sitting between them. The CDR3 consists of 14 residues. This chain's CDR3 is CATSPLDASYEQYF. As DNA, the CDR3 is TGTGCCACGAGCCCCTTAGATGCCTCCTACGAGCAGTACTTC.

The chain joins TRBV29-1 to TRBJ2-1, with D maybe TRBD1 (5 bases). V shed 3 bases and J shed 3 bases, with 6 bases lying between them. The CDR3 loop spans 12 amino acids. From germline, CDR1 is SQVTM and CDR2 ANQGSEA. In nucleotides, the CDR3 is TGCAGCGTTGATCAGGGCTACAATGAGCAGTTCTTC. Its translation: CSVDQGYNEQFF.

The rearrangement joins TRBV5-5 to TRBJ1-5, with D possibly TRBD1 on 5 matching bases. CDR1 is SGHKS and CDR2 is YYEKEE in the germline V gene (reference sequence). The CDR3 contains 13 residues. Between the trimmed V and J ends, which lost 4 bases and 7 bases, there was a span of 12 bases. The CDR3 loop reads CASSPVEGQPQHF. DNA of the CDR3: TGTGCCAGCAGCCCAGTAGAGGGGCAGCCCCAGCATTTT.

This clone was detected a few times. The chain couples TRBV14 to TRBJ1-2, with D unclear. There are 14 residues in the CDR3. The V end was cut by 4 bases, the J end by 4 bases, with 13 bases between. Germline loops: CDR1 SGHDN, CDR2 FVKESK. The DNA of the CDR3 is TGTGCCAGCAGCCCCCTGGCGTCTGGCTATGGCTACACCTTC. Translating it yields CASSPLASGYGYTF.

The sample holds one count of this clone. The chain uses TRBV27 and TRBJ2-7; D perhaps matches TRBD2 (5 bases). Deletions cut 4 bases from V and 5 bases from J, with 18 bases between. CDR3 length: 15 residues. Germline CDR1 MNHEY, CDR2 SMNVEV (reference sequence). The CDR3 coding sequence is TGTGCCAGCAGTTCGACGGTCCTACGGGGAAACGAGCAGTACTTC. Encoded protein: CASSSTVLRGNEQYF.

V gene TRBV6-1 combines with J gene TRBJ1-5, with D uncertain. The V gene's germline CDR1 is MNHNS and CDR2 SASEGT. The V end was cut by 2 bases, the J end by 4 bases, with 6 bases between. The CDR3 covers 13 residues. In DNA, the CDR3 is TGTGCCAGCAGTGAACTCGGGAATCAGCCCCAGCATTTT. Amino acid sequence: CASSELGNQPQHF.

V and J are TRBV29-1 and TRBJ2-3; 11 bases match TRBD1. J was trimmed by 5 bases and V by 6 bases; bases with no gene match: 7. Germline-derived CDR1 and CDR2 are SQVTM and ANQGSEA. The CDR3 spans 14 residues. As DNA, the CDR3 is TGCAGCGTCCCCCTGGGACAGGGGGGAGATACGCAGTATTTT. This translates into CSVPLGQGGDTQYF.

This chain connects TRBV5-1 to TRBJ2-7; 11 positions agree with TRBD2. The junction had 2 bases not matched to a gene; V was cut back by 2 bases and J by 4 bases. In germline, CDR1 is SGHRS, CDR2 YFSETQ. The CDR3 loop spans 14 amino acids. The CDR3 spells CASSFLAGGYEQYF. As DNA, the CDR3 is TGCGCCAGCAGCTTCCTAGCGGGGGGATACGAGCAGTACTTC.

The chain joins TRBV19 to TRBJ1-4, with no clear D. In germline, CDR1 is LNHDA, CDR2 SQIVND (reference sequence). V lost 4 bases to trimming and J lost 5 bases, with 11 bases between them. This CDR3 has 14 amino acids. CDR3 amino acids: CASSTQDENEKLFF. DNA of the CDR3: TGTGCCAGTAGTACCCAGGACGAAAATGAAAAACTGTTTTTT.

The V call is TRBV7-9, the J call TRBJ1-2; D is ambiguous. The CDR3 has 15 amino acids. Germline CDR1 reads SEHNR; CDR2 reads FQNEAQ (reference sequence). Trimming took 11 bases from V and 1 from J, leaving 20 bases between them. The CDR3 sequence is CAVPPIRRGNYGYTF. In nucleotides, the CDR3 is TGTGCCGTCCCCCCCATTCGGCGCGGTAACTATGGCTACACCTTC.

The chain links TRBV27 to TRBJ1-5; weak D call: TRBD1 (5 bases). This CDR3 region has 12 residues. The ends were cut back, 6 bases at V and 8 bases at J, with 11 bases in the middle. Germline CDR1 and CDR2: MNHEY and SMNVEV (reference sequence). This CDR3 reads CASRAQGEPQHF. CDR3 DNA sequence: TGTGCCAGCAGAGCCCAGGGTGAGCCCCAGCATTTT.

This sequence joins TRBV23-1 and TRBJ1-4, with no clear D. TRBV23-1 is noted as an ORF with a role that remains uncertain. The V gene lost 0 bases and the J gene lost 5 bases, with 7 bases spanning the gap. The length of the CDR3 is 14 residues. Here the CDR3 DNA reads TGCGCCAGCAGTCAATCGGACGGGAATGAAAAACTGTTTTTT. This sequence encodes CASSQSDGNEKLFF.

The CDR3, as DNA: TGTGCCAGCAGTGAAGGTCGGGGGGAGGATACGCAGTATTTT. Amino acids: CASSEGRGEDTQYF. The rearrangement joins TRBV6-1 to TRBJ2-3; 7 positions match TRBD2. Per the germline V gene, CDR1 is MNHNS and CDR2 is SASEGT. The CDR3 totals 14 residues. V lost 1 base to trimming and J lost 6 bases; unmatched junction nucleotides: 4.